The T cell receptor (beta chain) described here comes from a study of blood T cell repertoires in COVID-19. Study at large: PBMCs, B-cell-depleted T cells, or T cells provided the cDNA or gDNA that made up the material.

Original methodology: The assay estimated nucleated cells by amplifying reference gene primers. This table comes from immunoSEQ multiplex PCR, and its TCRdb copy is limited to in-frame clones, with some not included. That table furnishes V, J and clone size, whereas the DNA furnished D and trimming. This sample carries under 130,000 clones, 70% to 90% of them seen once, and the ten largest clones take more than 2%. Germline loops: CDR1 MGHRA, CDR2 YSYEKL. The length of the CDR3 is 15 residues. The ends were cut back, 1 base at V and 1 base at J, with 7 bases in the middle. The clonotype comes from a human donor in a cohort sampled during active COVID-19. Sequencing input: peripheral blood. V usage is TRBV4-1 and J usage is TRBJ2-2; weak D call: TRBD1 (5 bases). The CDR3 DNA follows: TGCGCCAGCAGCCAAGTCGACAGGAACACCGGGGAGCTGTTTTTT. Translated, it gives CASSQVDRNTGELFF.